The 15 T cell receptor beta chains reported below all come from one sample, sequenced in a study of shared clonotypes between healthy human individuals. Data came from immunoSEQ multiplex PCR; TCRdb stores just in-frame clones and leaves some out. The data show approximately 1,000,000 clones, approximately 78% seen once. Material: memory CD4+ T cells from PBMCs. Subset defined: CD45RA-negative fraction. These receptors were obtained from a man between 18 and 35 years old in good health. Some clones in this sample may be carry-over from other donors' samples.

A note on this clone: Other DNA sequences from this sample encode an identical CDR3 as well. The gene calls are TRBV27 and TRBJ2-7; 10 positions agree with TRBD1. This CDR3 comprises 13 residues. The germline V gene encodes CDR1 MNHEY and CDR2 SMNVEV (reference sequence). Trimming at V came to 4 bases and at J to 4 bases, leaving 1 base not matched to a gene. CDR3 DNA: TGTGCCAGCAGTTGGGACAGGGGATACGAGCAGTACTTC. This codes for CASSWDRGYEQYF.

V and J are TRBV11-2 and TRBJ2-1; 9 bases match TRBD1. The CDR3 is made up of 14 amino acids. V lost 4 bases to trimming and J lost 9 bases; unmatched junction nucleotides: 7. Germline CDR1 is SGHAT and CDR2 is FQNNGV. The CDR3 nucleotides read TGTGCCAGCAGCTCGACAGGGGGGTGGATTGAGCAGTTCTTC. Translated, it gives CASSSTGGWIEQFF.

This clone was picked up a small number of times. This chain joins TRBV11-2 and TRBJ2-7, with no clear D. V lost 0 bases and J 4 bases, leaving 10 bases between the germline ends. The CDR3 is 14 residues long. Germline V gives CDR1 SGHAT, CDR2 FQNNGV. The CDR3 loop is CASSLDWPRYEQYF. As DNA, the CDR3 is TGTGCCAGCAGCTTAGATTGGCCGCGTTACGAGCAGTACTTC.

This clone was detected only a few times. This chain links TRBV27 with TRBJ1-2; 7 bases match TRBD1. The length of the CDR3 is 14 residues. J was trimmed by 2 bases and V by 10 bases; bases with no gene match: 10. CDR1 and CDR2 from the germline V gene are MNHEY and SMNVEV (reference sequence). This CDR3 reads CATSLTGTNYGYTF. CDR3 coding DNA: TGTGCCACCTCCTTGACAGGGACGAACTATGGCTACACCTTC.

The V gene is TRBV15, the J gene TRBJ1-4; TRBD1 matches at 9 bases. The germline V gene has CDR1 LNHNV and CDR2 YYDKDF (reference sequence). The J segment lost 0 bases and the V segment lost 4 bases, leaving 3 bases of the junction unmatched. This CDR3 has 16 residues. The CDR3 bases are TGTGCCACCAGCATGGGACAGGGTACAACTAATGAAAAACTGTTTTTT. This codes for CATSMGQGTTNEKLFF. Complete variable domain (other parts from reference TRBV15 and TRBJ1-4): DAMVIQNPRYQVTQFGKPVTLSCSQTLNHNVMYWYQQKSSQAPKLLFHYYDKDFNNEADTPDNFQSRRPNTSFCFLDIRSPGLGDTAMYLCATSMGQGTTNEKLFFGSGTQLSVL.

This clone was detected only a few times. This sequence joins TRBV10-1 and TRBJ1-1; D is ambiguous. V was trimmed by 3 bases and J by 1 base, leaving 9 bases between them. The germline CDR1 and CDR2 sequences are WNHNN and SYGVQD (reference sequence). This CDR3 is 14 amino acids long. The CDR3 coding sequence is TGCGCCAGCAGTGAAGGACCGACGAACACTGAAGCTTTCTTT. Translated, it gives CASSEGPTNTEAFF.

The V call is TRBV2, the J call TRBJ2-1; 7 bases line up with TRBD1. The length of the CDR3 is 15 residues. Germline loops: CDR1 SNHLY, CDR2 FYNNEI. Unmatched junction bases numbered 8, after V lost 5 bases and J lost 4 bases. For the CDR3, the DNA is TGTGCCAGCAGTAGACAGGGAGTAGGGTACAATGAGCAGTTCTTC. This gives the protein CASSRQGVGYNEQFF.

J is TRBJ2-1 and V is TRBV4-1; possible D gene TRBD2, 5 bases. The CDR3 contains 16 residues. Germline-derived CDR1 and CDR2 are MGHRA and YSYEKL. V was pared by 1 base and J by 0 bases, with 10 bases between. The CDR3 is CASSQVLVGSYNEQFF. CDR3 nucleotide sequence: TGCGCCAGCAGCCAAGTACTAGTGGGCTCCTACAATGAGCAGTTCTTC.

The chain joins TRBV7-2 to TRBJ2-5, with 8 positions matching TRBD2. The ends lost 6 bases at V and 5 bases at J; junction bases unmatched: 5. This CDR3 contains 13 residues. The germline V gene has CDR1 SGHTA and CDR2 FQGNSA. CDR3 region: CASSIGGRETQYF. CDR3 DNA: TGTGCCAGCAGTATTGGCGGGAGGGAGACCCAGTACTTC.

The chain links TRBV4-3 to TRBJ2-1; no definite D call. This CDR3 has 16 residues. The V and J ends lost 0 bases and 2 bases respectively, with 11 bases between them. Germline CDR1 is LGHNA and CDR2 is YSLEER. Written as DNA, the CDR3 is TGCGCCAGCAGCCAAGAGACACGGGTGGCCTACAATGAGCAGTTCTTC. It is translated as CASSQETRVAYNEQFF.

The chain employs TRBV10-3 and TRBJ2-3; D gene uncertain. With 2 bases removed from V and 5 bases from J, the gap between germline ends came to 5 bases. Germline values: CDR1 ENHRY, CDR2 SYGVKD. CDR3 size: 12 residues. CDR3 DNA: TGTGCCATCAGTGAGCGGATAGATACGCAGTATTTT. Residues: CAISERIDTQYF.

The chain couples TRBV18 to TRBJ1-4, with D hard to call. This CDR3 is built from 14 residues. With 3 bases removed from V and 3 bases from J, the gap between germline ends came to 8 bases. CDR1 is KGHSH, CDR2 LQKENI, per germline. The CDR3 loop is CASSPGRANEKLFF. CDR3 sequence (DNA): TGTGCCAGCTCACCCGGGCGGGCTAATGAAAAACTGTTTTTT.

The chain recombines TRBV28 with TRBJ1-6; unclear D gene. Germline V gene data show CDR1 as MDHEN and CDR2 as SYDVKM. The CDR3 is made up of 15 amino acids. Trimming took off 8 bases at V and 5 bases at J, with 16 bases between the two ends. DNA of the CDR3: TGTGCCAGCCTTACCGCTGGGGTAAATAATTCACCCCTCCACTTT. Amino acids: CASLTAGVNNSPLHF.

The chain couples TRBV18 to TRBJ1-1; D uncertain. The V end lost 4 bases, the J end lost 1 base, and 10 bases lay between the germline ends. The length of the CDR3 is 14 residues. Germline CDR1 reads KGHSH; CDR2 reads LQKENI. CDR3 DNA sequence: TGTGCCAGCTCACAACCGACAAAGAACACTGAAGCTTTCTTT. Its protein product is CASSQPTKNTEAFF.

Remarks on this clone: Distinct nucleotide sequences in the sample also encode this CDR3. The chain combines TRBV30 with TRBJ1-6; D gene unclear. This CDR3 spans 11 amino acids. V lost 2 bases to trimming and J lost 10 bases, with 6 bases between them. Germline V gene data show CDR1 as GTSNPN and CDR2 as SVGIG (reference sequence). The CDR3: CAWSFGSPLHF. The CDR3 bases are TGTGCCTGGAGTTTTGGATCACCCCTCCACTTT.